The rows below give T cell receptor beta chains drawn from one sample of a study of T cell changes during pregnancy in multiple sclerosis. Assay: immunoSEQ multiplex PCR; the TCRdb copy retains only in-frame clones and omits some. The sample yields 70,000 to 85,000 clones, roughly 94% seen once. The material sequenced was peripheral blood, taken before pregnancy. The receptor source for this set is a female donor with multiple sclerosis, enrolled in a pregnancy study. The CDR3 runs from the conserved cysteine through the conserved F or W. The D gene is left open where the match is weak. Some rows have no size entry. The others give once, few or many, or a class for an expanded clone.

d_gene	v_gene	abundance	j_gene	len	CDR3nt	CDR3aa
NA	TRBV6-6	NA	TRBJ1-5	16	TGTGCCAGCAGTTACTCCCAGGGAACCTTCAATCAGCCCCAGCATTTT	CASSYSQGTFNQPQHF
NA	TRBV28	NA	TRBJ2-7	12	TGTGCCAGCAGTTTATCATCCTACGAGCAGTACTTC	CASSLSSYEQYF
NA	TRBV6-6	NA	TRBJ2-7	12	TGTGCCAGCAGTACAGAGACGTGGGAGCAGTACTTC	CASSTETWEQYF
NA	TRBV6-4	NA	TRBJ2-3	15	TGTGCCAGCAGTGAGTACGGGACTGCACCAGATACGCAGTATTTT	CASSEYGTAPDTQYF
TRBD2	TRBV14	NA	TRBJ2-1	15	TGTGCCAGCAGTGTGACTAGCGGGCCTTACAATGAGCAGTTCTTC	CASSVTSGPYNEQFF
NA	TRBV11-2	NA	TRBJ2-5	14	TGTGCCAGCAGCTTGGGACACAGGCAAGAGCCCCAGTACTTC	CASSLGHRQEPQYF
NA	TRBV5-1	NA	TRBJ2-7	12	TGCGCCAGCAGGGGCTCCGACTACGAGCAGTACTTC	CASRGSDYEQYF
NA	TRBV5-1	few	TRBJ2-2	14	TGCGCCAGCAGCTCTCCTAGAAACACCGGGGAGCTGTTTTTT	CASSSPRNTGELFF
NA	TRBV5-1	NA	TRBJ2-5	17	TGCGCCAGCAGCACCACCTCCTTGTCGCTAATCCAAGAGACCCAGTACTTC	CASSTTSLSLIQETQYF
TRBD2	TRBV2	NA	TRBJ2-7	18	TGTGCCAGCAGTGAAAGGGGAGGGACTAGCGGGGCAATCTACGAGCAGTACTTC	CASSERGGTSGAIYEQYF
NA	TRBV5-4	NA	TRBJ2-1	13	TGTGCCAGCAGCCAGGAATCCTACAATGAGCAGTTCTTC	CASSQESYNEQFF
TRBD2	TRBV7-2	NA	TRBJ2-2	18	TGTGCCAGCAGCTCGGGACTAGCGGGAGAGACCTACACCGGGGAGCTGTTTTTT	CASSSGLAGETYTGELFF
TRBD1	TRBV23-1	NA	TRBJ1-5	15	TGCGCCAGCGGTCCAGGACAGGGACAAAATCAGCCCCAGCATTTT	CASGPGQGQNQPQHF
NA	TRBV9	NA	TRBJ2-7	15	TGTGCCAGCAGCGTAGCGGCCGGGGGATTATACGAGCAGTACTTC	CASSVAAGGLYEQYF
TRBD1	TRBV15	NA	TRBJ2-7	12	TGTGCCACCAGCCGGACAGGGTACGAGCAGTACTTC	CATSRTGYEQYF
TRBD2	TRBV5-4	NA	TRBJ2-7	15	TGTGCCAGCAGCCCTAGACTAGCGGGAGGCCACGAGCAGTACTTC	CASSPRLAGGHEQYF
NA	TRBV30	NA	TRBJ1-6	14	TGTGCCTGGAGTGCCCTCCAGGGTAATTCACCCCTCCACTTT	CAWSALQGNSPLHF
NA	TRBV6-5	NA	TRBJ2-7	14	TGTGCCAGCAGTAACCAGGGTACCTGGGACGAGCAGTACTTC	CASSNQGTWDEQYF
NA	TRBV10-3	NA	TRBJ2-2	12	TGTGCCATCGGGCAGAGCACCGGGGAGCTGTTTTTT	CAIGQSTGELFF
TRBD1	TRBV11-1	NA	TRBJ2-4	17	TGTGCCAGCAGCCTACCGGGACAGGAATGGTCCAAAAACATTCAGTACTTC	CASSLPGQEWSKNIQYF
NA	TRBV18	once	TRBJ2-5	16	TGTGCCAGCTCACCCGGACTGGGGGGTCGACAAGAGACCCAGTACTTC	CASSPGLGGRQETQYF
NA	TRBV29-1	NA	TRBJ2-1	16	TGCAGCGACCCCGGGACTGACCCTTTCTTGTACAATGAGCAGTTCTTC	CSDPGTDPFLYNEQFF
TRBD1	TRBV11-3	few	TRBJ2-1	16	TGTGCCAGCAGCCCCGGGGACAGGTGGACCACCAATGAGCAGTTCTTC	CASSPGDRWTTNEQFF
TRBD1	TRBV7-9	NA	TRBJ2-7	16	TGTGCCAGCAGCAAGACCTACGGACAGGGGAAATACGAGCAGTACTTC	CASSKTYGQGKYEQYF
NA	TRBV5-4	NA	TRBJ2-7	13	TGTGCCAGCAGCCGGGATAATGCCTACGAGCAGTACTTC	CASSRDNAYEQYF
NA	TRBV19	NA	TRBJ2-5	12	TGTGCCACCCAGGGTGTTCAAGAGACCCAGTACTTC	CATQGVQETQYF
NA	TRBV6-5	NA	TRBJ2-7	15	TGTGCCAGCAGTCCCTACAGGGGGGGTCCTACGAAGCAGTACTTC	CASSPYRGGPTKQYF
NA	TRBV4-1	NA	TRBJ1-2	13	TGCGCCAGCAGCCAGGGCCGGTTTGATGGCTACACCTTC	CASSQGRFDGYTF
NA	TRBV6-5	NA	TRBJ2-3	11	TGTGCCAGCAGTTCCCGGGACTTGGAGTATTTT	CASSSRDLEYF
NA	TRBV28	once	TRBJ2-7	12	TGTGCCAGCAGCCCGGTTGCCTACGAGCAGTACTTC	CASSPVAYEQYF
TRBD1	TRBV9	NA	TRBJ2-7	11	TGTGCCCCCGGACAGGGGTGGAGGCAGTACTTC	CAPGQGWRQYF
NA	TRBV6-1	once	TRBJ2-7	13	TGTGCCAGCAGGGTAGGGGGAACCTACGAGCAGTACTTC	CASRVGGTYEQYF
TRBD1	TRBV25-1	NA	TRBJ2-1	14	TGTGCCAGCAGTGCTGAGGGGGCTTTAAATGAGCAGTTCTTC	CASSAEGALNEQFF
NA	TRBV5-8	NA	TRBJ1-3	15	TGTGCCAGCAGCTTGGTGGTGAGCTCTGGAAACACCATATATTTT	CASSLVVSSGNTIYF
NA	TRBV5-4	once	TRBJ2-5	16	TGTGCCAGCAGCTTGGACCCCAGCGGTAAACAAGAGACCCAGTACTTC	CASSLDPSGKQETQYF
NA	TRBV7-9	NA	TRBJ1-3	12	TGTGCCTACCTGGGGGGAGGAAACACCATATATTTT	CAYLGGGNTIYF